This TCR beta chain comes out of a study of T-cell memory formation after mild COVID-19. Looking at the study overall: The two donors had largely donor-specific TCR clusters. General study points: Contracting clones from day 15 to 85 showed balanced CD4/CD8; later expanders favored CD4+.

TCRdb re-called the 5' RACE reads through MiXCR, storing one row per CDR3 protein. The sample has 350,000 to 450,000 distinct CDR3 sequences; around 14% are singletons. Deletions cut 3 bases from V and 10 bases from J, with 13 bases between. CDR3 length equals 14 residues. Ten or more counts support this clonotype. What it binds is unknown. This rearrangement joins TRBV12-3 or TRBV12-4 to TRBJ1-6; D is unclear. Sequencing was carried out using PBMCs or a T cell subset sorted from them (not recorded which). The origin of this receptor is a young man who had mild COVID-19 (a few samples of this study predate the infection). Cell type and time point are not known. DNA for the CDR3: TGTGCCAGCAGTTTGGGCGGGTATCAGTCACCCCTCCACTTT. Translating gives CASSLGGYQSPLHF.